The 30 T cell receptor beta chains below come from one sample, sequenced in a study of tumor and adjacent non-tumor tissue in lung cancer. This sample's RNA came from whole unsorted tissue. A modified ARM-PCR protocol with three rounds of nested PCR amplified TCRbeta. TCRdb itself ran the multiplex PCR reads through MiXCR, one entry per CDR3 protein. The sample has approximately 120,000 distinct CDR3 sequences, 75% seen once; the top ten hold about 40%. Input material: lung tumor tissue. These receptors all stem from a woman aged 55-69 years with non-small cell lung cancer.

Note on this clonotype: The junction does not match germline at one end; this may be a read error. CDR3 DNA sequence: TGTGCTAGCAGTTACGGACAGGGCGCCTACAATGAGCAGTCATTC. Amino acids: CASSYGQGAYNEQSF. The chain recombines TRBV6-2 or TRBV6-3 with TRBJ2-1, with 8 bases that match TRBD1. The CDR3 length is 15 residues. The germline gives CDR1 MNHEY, CDR2 SVGEGT.

The V call is TRBV4-3, the J call TRBJ2-1, with TRBD2 matching 9 bases. CDR3 length: 14 amino acids. Germline values: CDR1 LGHNA, CDR2 YSLEER. V shed 3 bases and J 13 bases; nucleotides not matched to a gene: 10. The CDR3 nucleotides read TGCGCCAGCAGCCAGCGGGGGGGGGGCAATGTACAGTTCTTC. It yields the protein CASSQRGGGNVQFF.

In its sample, this clonotype was seen once. A read error may explain this, as a much larger clone is one base away. The CDR3 carries no conserved terminal phenylalanine or tryptophan, so it likely arises from a read error. The chain has TRBV10-3 and TRBJ2-3, with 8 bases that match TRBD1. Germline CDR1 ENHRY, CDR2 SYGVKD. CDR3 length equals 16 residues. J gave up 3 bases and V 3 bases, and 8 bases lay outside the gene matches. The CDR3 region has the DNA TGTGCCATCAGTGAAGGTGGGACAGGTGGTACAGATACGCAGTATTAT. It encodes CAISEGGTGGTDTQYY.

Note on this clonotype: A much larger clone lies one base from this, so it may be a read error. Because the CDR3 is missing its conserved closing phenylalanine or tryptophan, this is likely a read error. The chain joins TRBV7-3 to TRBJ2-1; TRBD2 is a possible D gene (5 bases). Germline V lookup: CDR1 SGHTA, CDR2 FQGTGA. The CDR3 runs to 15 residues. With 1 base removed from V and 3 bases from J, the gap between germline ends came to 10 bases. The CDR3 DNA is TGTGCCAGCAGCTTAAGTAACGCGGGCTACAATGAGCAGTTCCTC. It translates to CASSLSNAGYNEQFL.

In the case of this clonotype: The junction shows a germline mismatch at one end, possibly a read error. Here the CDR3 reads CVSSRPTGRDYVQYF. CDR3 DNA sequence: TGTGTCAGCAGTCGCCCGACAGGGAGAGACTACGTGCAGTACTTC. The genes are TRBV6-6 and TRBJ2-7; 7 bases align to TRBD1. The CDR3 runs 15 residues. Germline assignment: CDR1 MNHNY and CDR2 SVGAGI (reference sequence).

The rearrangement joins TRBV20-1 to TRBJ1-1; D gene uncertain. V was trimmed by 6 bases and J by 2 bases, leaving 13 bases between them. CDR1 is DFQATT and CDR2 is SNEGSKA in the germline V gene (reference sequence). This CDR3 contains 13 residues. CDR3 bases: TGCAGTGCCAACTTACCTCGAAACACTGAAGCTTTCTTT. Translating it yields CSANLPRNTEAFF.

Of note for this clonotype: The limits of the CDR3 on the DNA are not certain, so only TCRdb's listed CDR3 is given. The genes are TRBV5-4 and TRBJ1-2; the DNA was not used to check the table's D call, TRBD1. From its first to its last residue, the CDR3 has 13 amino acids. Germline values: CDR1 SGHNT, CDR2 YYREEE (reference sequence). The CDR3 loop is CAISRDSHYGCTF.

In regard to this clonotype: The CDR3 end shows no conserved phenylalanine or tryptophan, and so a read error is likely. The chain joins TRBV20-1 to TRBJ2-7, with D maybe TRBD2 (7 bases). The CDR3 runs to 16 residues. Germline values: CDR1 DFQATT, CDR2 SNEGSKA (reference sequence). Trimming pared 0 bases from V and 2 bases from J, leaving 17 bases between. CDR3 nucleotide sequence: TGCAGTGCTAGAGAAGGGAGCGGGGACATCACCTACGAGCAGTACATC. It codes for CSAREGSGDITYEQYI.

The genes are TRBV10-2 and TRBJ2-5; a weak D match, TRBD1 (5 bases). Looked up from germline, CDR1 is WSHSY and CDR2 is SAAADI. CDR3 length: 12 residues. CDR3 DNA sequence: TGCGTCAACAAACTCTCAGGGGAGACCCAGTACTTC. Translation: CVNKLSGETQYF.

As for this clonotype: A junction boundary mismatches the germline segment, possibly from a read error. This chain links TRBV6-6 with TRBJ1-6, with D perhaps TRBD1 (5 bases). CDR1 MNHNY and CDR2 SVGAGI come from the germline V gene (reference sequence). The CDR3 covers 15 residues. As DNA, the CDR3 is TGTGCCAGCAGGCCGTCAGACAGCTATAATTCACCCCTCCAATTT. Its translation: CASRPSDSYNSPLQF.

The table lists this clonotype with many counts. The chain combines TRBV4-3 with TRBJ2-7, with 13 bases lining up with TRBD2. CDR1 LGHNA and CDR2 YSLEER come from the germline V gene. This CDR3 is 18 amino acids long. V lost 0 bases and J lost 5; bases outside the gene matches: 10. The CDR3 DNA follows: TGCGCCAGCAGCCAAGATGCGGGACTAGCGGGACAGCGCAACGAGCAGTACTTC. As protein: CASSQDAGLAGQRNEQYF.

About this clonotype itself: This may stem from a read error, because a much larger clone lies one nucleotide away. The chain has TRBV20-1 and TRBJ2-5, with 10 bases fitting TRBD2. Looked up from germline, CDR1 is DFQATT and CDR2 is SNEGSKA (reference sequence). The CDR3 has 16 residues. Trimming took 1 base from V and 5 from J; bases not matched to a gene: 10. CDR3 nucleotide sequence: TGCAGTGCTAGAGGCAGTAAGCGGGAGGGCCAGGAGACCCAGTACTTC. Amino acids: CSARGSKREGQETQYF.

Comment on this clonotype: The junction differs from germline at one of its ends, possibly a read error. This chain connects TRBV29-1 to TRBJ1-1; D is unclear. The CDR3 sequence is 13 residues long. Germline V gene lookup returns CDR1 SQVTM and CDR2 ANQGSEA. The CDR3 loop reads CSVETEIYTEALF. The CDR3 DNA is TGCAGCGTTGAAACGGAAATTTACACTGAAGCCTTATTT.

Concerning this clonotype: The conserved phenylalanine or tryptophan is not found at the CDR3 terminus, so this likely reflects a read error. Because the CDR3's place on the DNA is in doubt, the DNA is left out and the CDR3 is given as listed by TCRdb. The V gene is TRBV20-1, the J gene TRBJ1-2; the D call in the table, TRBD1, was not verified against the DNA. Germline assignment: CDR1 DFQATT and CDR2 SNEGSKA (reference sequence). The CDR3 comprises 17 residues, both ends counted. CDR3 in amino acids: CSAGGGQGPGNNYGYTL.

Only a few counts were recorded for this clonotype. This sequence may be a read error, since a much larger clone differs from it by one base. This chain uses TRBV12-3 or TRBV12-4 with TRBJ1-2; possible D gene TRBD1, 5 bases. This CDR3 has 14 residues. CDR3 coding DNA: TGTGCCAGCAGCTCCAACAGGTCGCCCTATGGCTGCACCTTC. It yields the protein CASSSNRSPYGCTF.

This clonotype was observed many times. This chain uses TRBV20-1 with TRBJ2-5; the D gene is possibly TRBD2 (5 bases). V lost 6 bases and J 5 bases, leaving 10 bases between the germline ends. This CDR3 region has 11 residues. CDR1 and CDR2 (germline): DFQATT, SNEGSKA (reference sequence). CDR3 in DNA: TGCAGTGCATGGAGGACGGAGACCCAGTACTTC. As protein: CSAWRTETQYF.

About this clonotype: Possible read error: a much larger clone is one base away. V usage is TRBV30 and J usage is TRBJ2-7, with D perhaps matching TRBD1 (5 bases). The CDR3 has 13 amino acids. Germline V gene sequence: CDR1 GTSNPN, CDR2 SVGIG (reference sequence). For the CDR3, the DNA is TGTGTCTGGAGTAGGGGTAGCCTGGGCGAGCAGTACTTC. It encodes CVWSRGSLGEQYF.

The genes are TRBV28 and TRBJ2-3, with D perhaps TRBD1 or TRBD2 (6 bases each). CDR1 is MDHEN and CDR2 is SYDVKM in the germline V gene. Deletions cut 6 bases from V and 14 bases from J, with 18 bases between. The CDR3 covers 12 residues. CDR3 residues: CASRGGQGQVYF. CDR3 DNA sequence: TGTGCCAGCAGAGGGGGGCAGGGTCAAGTGTATTTT.

This clonotype was observed at least ten times. The V gene is TRBV6-2 or TRBV6-3, the J gene TRBJ2-1, with D possibly TRBD2 on 5 matching bases. Trimming removed 6 bases at V and 2 bases at J, with 14 bases between. CDR1 is MNHEY and CDR2 is SVGEGT in the germline V gene. This CDR3 is 15 amino acids long. The CDR3 loop is CASSSERLTYNEQFF. In DNA form, the CDR3 reads TGTGCCAGCAGCTCAGAGCGGCTGACCTACAATGAGCAGTTCTTC.

This clonotype was recorded a few times. Possible read error: a much larger clone is one base away. The chain employs TRBV6-2 or TRBV6-3 and TRBJ2-7, with D maybe TRBD1 (6 bases). CDR1 and CDR2 (germline): MNHEY, SVGEGT. This CDR3 contains 12 residues. V lost 10 bases and J 6 bases, leaving 16 bases between the germline ends. CDR3 bases: TGTGCCATCAGGAGACAGGACTTCGAGCAGTACTTC. Translated: CAIRRQDFEQYF.

This chain links TRBV6-2 or TRBV6-3 with TRBJ2-7, with D tentatively TRBD1 or TRBD2 (5 bases each). V was shortened by 5 bases and J by 6 bases, with 17 bases between the two germline ends. The CDR3 is 14 residues long. Germline assignment: CDR1 MNHEY and CDR2 SVGEGT. CDR3 DNA sequence: TGTGCCAGCAGTGGGGACGTGAGTGTCAGCGAGCAGTACTTC. This encodes CASSGDVSVSEQYF.

The chain combines TRBV2 with TRBJ2-1; 7 positions match TRBD2. The CDR3 has 11 residues. V lost 8 bases and J lost 10; bases outside the gene matches: 5. Germline loops: CDR1 SNHLY, CDR2 FYNNEI. The CDR3 loop is CASCWGGEQFF. CDR3 DNA sequence: TGTGCCAGCTGTTGGGGGGGGGAGCAGTTCTTC.

The V gene is TRBV5-4, the J gene TRBJ2-3, with a weak D call TRBD1 (6 bases). V lost 3 bases to trimming and J lost 2 bases, with 19 bases between them. Germline CDR1 reads SGHNT; CDR2 reads YYREEE (reference sequence). This CDR3 contains 17 residues. The CDR3 region is CASSSAQGRGITDTQYF. In DNA form, the CDR3 reads TGTGCCAGCAGCTCGGCCCAGGGCAGGGGAATCACAGATACGCAGTATTTT.

Concerning this clonotype itself: The conserved final phenylalanine or tryptophan is absent from the CDR3, which likely points to a read error. The CDR3 DNA reads as TGCTCCAGCAGCCTTCAAACCGCTAATTCACCCCTCCACTCT. Its protein product is CSSSLQTANSPLHS. The chain uses TRBV4-3 and TRBJ1-6, with no clear D. Germline CDR1 reads LGHNA; CDR2 reads YSLEER. The CDR3 covers 14 residues.

This clonotype is medium-sized. This chain's CDR3 is CASSLAGQGGSYEQYF. The CDR3, as DNA: TGTGCCAGCAGCTTAGCGGGACAGGGAGGGTCCTACGAGCAGTACTTC. The rearrangement links TRBV11-1 to TRBJ2-7; 9 bases fit TRBD1. The ends lost 0 bases at V and 1 base at J; junction bases unmatched: 4. The CDR3 runs to 16 residues. The V gene's germline CDR1 is SGHAT and CDR2 FQDESV (reference sequence).

With regard to this clonotype: A read error may produce the germline difference seen at one junction end. The chain carries TRBV11-3 and TRBJ2-5; D may match TRBD1 or TRBD2 (5 bases each). Per germline, CDR1 SGHNT and CDR2 YENEEA. This CDR3 spans 15 amino acids. The CDR3 is CASGLGRDPQVTPYF. CDR3 nucleotides: TGTGCCAGCGGCTTAGGTCGGGACCCTCAAGTGACCCCGTACTTC.

For this clonotype: Possible read error: a much larger clone is one base away. V is TRBV6-2 or TRBV6-3 and J is TRBJ1-6; D not resolved. The CDR3 contains 12 residues. Germline V gene lookup returns CDR1 MNHEY and CDR2 SVGEGT. As DNA, the CDR3 is TGTGCCGGCAGTCTCTCTGATTCACCCCTCCACTTT. This translates into CAGSLSDSPLHF.

Turning to this clonotype: A junction boundary mismatches the germline segment, possibly from a read error. CDR3 sequence: CTSILSGLPYEQYF. In DNA form, the CDR3 reads TGTACCAGCATCTTATCAGGACTCCCCTACGAGCAGTACTTC. This sequence joins TRBV7-8 and TRBJ2-7, with TRBD2 as a possible D gene (5 bases). The CDR3 extends over 14 amino acids. Germline values: CDR1 SGHVS, CDR2 FQNEAQ.

Worth noting for this clonotype: A much larger clone lies a single base off, so this may be a read error. V usage is TRBV6-2 or TRBV6-3 and J usage is TRBJ2-2, with D hard to call. Germline CDR1 is MNHEY and CDR2 is SVGEGT. This CDR3 is 15 amino acids long. The ends were cut back, 1 base at V and 1 base at J, with 7 bases in the middle. The CDR3 region has the DNA TGTGCCAGCAGTTACTGGGCATGGAACACCGGGGAGCTGTTTTTT. Translation gives CASSYWAWNTGELFF.

Worth noting for this clonotype: Sequence at one end of the junction differs from germline and may be a read error. V usage is TRBV19 and J usage is TRBJ1-5; tentatively, D is TRBD1 (6 bases). The germline V gene encodes CDR1 LNHDA and CDR2 SQIVND (reference sequence). The CDR3 loop spans 14 amino acids. The CDR3: CASTNRGSDQPLHF. Written as DNA, the CDR3 is TGTGCCAGTACAAATAGGGGGAGTGATCAGCCCCTGCATTTT.